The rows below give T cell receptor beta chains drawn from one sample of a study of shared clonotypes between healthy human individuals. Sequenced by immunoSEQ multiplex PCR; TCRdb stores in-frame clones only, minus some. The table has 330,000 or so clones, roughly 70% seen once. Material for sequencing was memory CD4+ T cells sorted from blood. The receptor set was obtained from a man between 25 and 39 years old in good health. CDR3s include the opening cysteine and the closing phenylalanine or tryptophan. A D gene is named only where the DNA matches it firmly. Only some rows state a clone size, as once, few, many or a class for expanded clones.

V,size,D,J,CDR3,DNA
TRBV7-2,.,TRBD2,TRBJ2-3,CASSRSGATDTQYF,TGTGCCAGCAGCCGGAGCGGGGCCACAGATACGCAGTATTTT
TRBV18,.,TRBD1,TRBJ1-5,CASTGDHNQPQHF,TGTGCCAGCACAGGGGACCACAATCAGCCCCAGCATTTT
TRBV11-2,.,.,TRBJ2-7,CASSLIPRSLYEQYF,TGTGCCAGCAGCCTCATCCCCCGCTCCCTTTACGAGCAGTACTTC
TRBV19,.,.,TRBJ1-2,CASLMWGQGDGYTF,TGTGCCAGCCTCATGTGGGGTCAGGGCGATGGCTACACCTTC
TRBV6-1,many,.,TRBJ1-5,CASSEPPQPQHF,TGTGCCAGCAGTGAACCACCCCAGCCCCAGCATTTT
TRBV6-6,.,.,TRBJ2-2,CASSRREPPNTGELFF,TGTGCCAGCAGTAGGAGGGAGCCCCCGAACACCGGGGAGCTGTTTTTT
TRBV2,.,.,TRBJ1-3,CAIQSGRGDLSGNTIYF,TGTGCCATCCAAAGTGGGAGGGGGGACCTCTCTGGAAACACCATATATTTT
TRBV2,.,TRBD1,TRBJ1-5,CASSPGTGMNQPQHF,TGTGCCAGCTCCCCCGGGACAGGGATGAATCAGCCCCAGCATTTT
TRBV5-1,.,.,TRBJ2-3,CASSLYGLMSDTQYF,TGCGCCAGCAGCTTGTACGGCTTAATGTCAGATACGCAGTATTTT
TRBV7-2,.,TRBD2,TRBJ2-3,CASSYRLAGGLRDTQYF,TGTGCCAGCAGCTACAGACTAGCGGGAGGACTTCGTGATACGCAGTATTTT
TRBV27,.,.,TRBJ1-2,CASSLRVSPGRQAHNYGYTF,TGTGCCAGCAGTTTAAGAGTTTCCCCGGGTAGACAGGCGCATAACTATGGCTACACCTTC
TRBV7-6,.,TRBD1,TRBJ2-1,CASSLVARDRSSYNEQFF,TGTGCCAGCAGCTTAGTAGCCCGGGACAGGTCCTCCTACAATGAGCAGTTCTTC
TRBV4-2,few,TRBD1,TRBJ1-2,CASSQDQGADYGYTF,TGTGCCAGCAGCCAAGATCAGGGGGCGGACTATGGCTACACCTTC
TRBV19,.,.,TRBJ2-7,CASSNPPGLGAYEQYF,TGTGCCAGTAGTAACCCCCCGGGACTGGGGGCCTACGAGCAGTACTTC
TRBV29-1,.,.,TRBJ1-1,CSVRWAGGNTEAFF,TGCAGCGTCCGGTGGGCAGGAGGCAACACTGAAGCTTTCTTT
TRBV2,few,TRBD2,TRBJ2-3,CASWRELGTDTQYF,TGTGCCAGCTGGCGGGAGCTGGGTACAGATACGCAGTATTTT
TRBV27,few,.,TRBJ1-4,CASSLGQGLGGKLFF,TGTGCCAGCAGTTTGGGGCAGGGGTTGGGTGGAAAACTGTTTTTT
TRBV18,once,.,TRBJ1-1,CASSTNPNTEAFF,TGTGCCAGCTCCACCAATCCCAACACTGAAGCTTTCTTT
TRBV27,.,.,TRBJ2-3,CASSLWARPTDTQYF,TGTGCCAGCAGTTTATGGGCGCGACCCACAGATACGCAGTATTTT
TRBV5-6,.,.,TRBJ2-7,CASSPLGVDEQYF,TGTGCCAGCAGCCCCCTTGGGGTCGACGAGCAGTACTTC
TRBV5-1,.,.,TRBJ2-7,CASSLKGYEQYF,TGCGCCAGCAGCTTGAAGGGCTACGAGCAGTACTTC
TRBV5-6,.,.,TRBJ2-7,CASSPVGGPRGMEEQYF,TGTGCCAGCAGCCCCGTTGGGGGGCCGCGGGGTATGGAGGAGCAGTACTTC
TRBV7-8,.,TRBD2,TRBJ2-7,CASSPWGVSGRSSSYEQYF,TGTGCCAGCAGCCCATGGGGGGTTAGCGGGAGGTCCAGCTCCTACGAGCAGTACTTC
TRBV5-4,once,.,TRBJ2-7,CASSLGVRYEQYF,TGTGCCAGCAGCTTGGGGGTACGGTACGAGCAGTACTTC
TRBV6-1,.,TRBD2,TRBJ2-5,CASSEDGWTSGAQETQYF,TGTGCCAGCAGTGAAGATGGTTGGACTAGCGGGGCTCAAGAGACCCAGTACTTC
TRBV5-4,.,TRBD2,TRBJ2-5,CASSLRLAGRETQYF,TGTGCCAGCAGCCTTAGACTAGCGGGGAGAGAGACCCAGTACTTC
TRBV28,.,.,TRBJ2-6,CASSLQGTGANVLTF,TGTGCCAGCAGTTTGCAGGGCACTGGGGCCAACGTCCTGACTTTC
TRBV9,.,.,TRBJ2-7,CASSVAGQGPWAEQYF,TGTGCCAGCAGCGTAGCCGGGCAGGGACCTTGGGCGGAGCAGTACTTC
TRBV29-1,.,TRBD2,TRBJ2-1,CSVGTSGLNEQFF,TGCAGCGTTGGGACTAGCGGCCTCAATGAGCAGTTCTTC
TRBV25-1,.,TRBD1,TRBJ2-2,CASSDRGTGGRGELFF,TGTGCCAGCAGTGACAGGGGGACAGGGGGCAGGGGGGAGCTGTTTTTT
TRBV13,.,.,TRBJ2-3,CASSLGGIALSTDTQYF,TGTGCCAGCAGCTTAGGCGGAATAGCGCTTAGCACAGATACGCAGTATTTT
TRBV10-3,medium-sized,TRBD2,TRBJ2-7,CAISLAGTSGSYEQYF,TGTGCCATCAGCTTAGCCGGGACTAGCGGGAGTTACGAGCAGTACTTC
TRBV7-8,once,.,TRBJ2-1,CASSRRGGYDNEQFF,TGTGCCAGCAGCCGCAGAGGGGGATATGACAATGAGCAGTTCTTC
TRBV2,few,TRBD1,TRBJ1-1,CASGKTGTHTEAFF,TGTGCCAGCGGAAAGACAGGGACCCACACTGAAGCTTTCTTT
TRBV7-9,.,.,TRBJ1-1,CASSPTQSEAFF,TGTGCCAGCAGTCCGACTCAGTCTGAAGCTTTCTTT
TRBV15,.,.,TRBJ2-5,CATSRGLGLQETQYF,TGTGCCACCAGCAGAGGGCTGGGACTGCAAGAGACCCAGTACTTC
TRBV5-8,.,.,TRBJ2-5,CVSSLRAPARETQYF,TGTGTCAGCAGCTTGCGGGCCCCAGCCAGGGAGACCCAGTACTTC
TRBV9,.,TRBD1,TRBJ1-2,CASSVTTGTGRNYGYTF,TGTGCCAGCAGCGTCACTACCGGGACAGGGAGGAACTATGGCTACACCTTC
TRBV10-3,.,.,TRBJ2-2,CAISLGGRKNTGELFF,TGTGCCATCAGTTTGGGGGGACGGAAGAACACCGGGGAGCTGTTTTTT
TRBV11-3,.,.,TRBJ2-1,CASSLYQFLFF,TGTGCCAGCAGCTTATACCAGTTTCTGTTCTTC
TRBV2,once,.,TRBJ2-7,CASSDSGTTYEQYF,TGTGCCAGCAGTGATTCTGGAACCACCTACGAGCAGTACTTC
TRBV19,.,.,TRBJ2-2,CASSIRRTGNTGELFF,TGTGCCAGTAGTATTCGGAGGACTGGAAACACCGGGGAGCTGTTTTTT